This entry concerns a single T cell receptor beta chain. The sample belongs to a study of control samples from healthy donors and cancer patients. Method: immunoSEQ multiplex PCR; TCRdb's copy keeps in-frame clones and lacks some. Of around 53,000 clones listed, 70% to 90% were seen once; the top ten hold about 2.8%. The CDR3 is 12 residues long. Germline-derived CDR1 and CDR2 are KGHDR and SFDVKD. The sequencing input was PBMCs. The TCR originated in a woman between 50 and 59 years old with lung cancer. The chain joins TRBV24-1 to TRBJ1-1; D may be TRBD1 (5 bases). CDR3 region: CGFVGVNTEAFF. CDR3 DNA: TGTGGATTCGTGGGGGTTAACACTGAAGCTTTCTTT.